Each of the 27 T cell receptor beta chains below was sequenced from the same sample in a study of T cells in Graves' hyperthyroidism and ophthalmopathy (dated by TCRdb to the late 2010s). Libraries were constructed by multiplex PCR. The sequencing machine was an Illumina HiSeq 2000. TCR beta CDR3 regions were amplified from RNA transcripts. The TCR CDR3 was subjected to a first round of RT-PCR using the HTBI primer set and the Qiagen OneStep RT-PCR kit. TCRdb reprocessed the public reads (quality trimming at Q25 with fastp, clone calling with MiXCR) and kept in-frame beta chains. Under each unique CDR3 protein, matching rows form one entry showing the most common genes and DNA. Present in this sample are hundreds of thousands of distinct CDR3 sequences, more than 11% of which were seen just once. Of the sample, about 26% falls within the top ten clones. The specimen sequenced was blood. These receptors were obtained from a young woman with Graves' hyperthyroidism.

The chain recombines TRBV2 with TRBJ2-4; D gene ambiguous. There are 13 residues in the CDR3. CDR1 is SNHLY, CDR2 FYNNEI, per germline. V was trimmed by 2 bases and J by 2 bases, leaving 4 bases between them. This CDR3 reads CASSEYTKNIQYF. The DNA for the CDR3 is TGTGCCAGCAGTGAATATACCAAAAACATTCAGTACTTC.

This clonotype was picked up a small number of times. The J gene is TRBJ2-7, the V gene TRBV27; 8 bases are a match to TRBD2. V was clipped by 8 bases and J by 6 bases; unmatched bases: 18. The CDR3 is made up of 16 amino acids. Per the germline V gene, CDR1 is MNHEY and CDR2 is SMNVEV (reference sequence). The CDR3 coding sequence is TGTGCCAGCTCCTTGACCCCCCGACTAGCGAGCGGCGAGCAGTACTTC. Translation gives CASSLTPRLASGEQYF.

This chain uses TRBV20-1 with TRBJ2-1, with 10 nucleotides matching TRBD2. V shed 5 bases and J 5 bases; nucleotides not matched to a gene: 12. The length of the CDR3 is 16 residues. In germline, CDR1 is DFQATT, CDR2 SNEGSKA (reference sequence). The CDR3 loop is CSAEETSGKSHNEQFF. Written as DNA, the CDR3 is TGCAGTGCTGAAGAAACTAGCGGGAAGTCACACAATGAGCAGTTCTTC.

This clonotype has at least ten counts. J is TRBJ2-7 and V is TRBV6-1; 12 positions match TRBD2. The ends lost 2 bases at V and 2 bases at J; junction bases unmatched: 10. Germline CDR1 is MNHNS and CDR2 is SASEGT. The CDR3 runs 18 residues. CDR3: CASSEFGLAGILAYEQYF. CDR3 sequence (DNA): TGTGCCAGCAGTGAATTTGGACTAGCGGGGATCCTAGCCTACGAGCAGTACTTC.

The chain uses TRBV3-1 and TRBJ2-7, with 8 bases aligning to TRBD2. Germline V CDR1 and CDR2: LGHDT, YNNKEL (reference sequence). Trimming cost V 3 bases and J 6 bases; bases outside gene matches: 7. The CDR3 is 14 residues long. The CDR3, as DNA: TGTGCCAGCAGCCATGCAAGCGGGAGACGCGAGCAGTACTTC. This gives the protein CASSHASGRREQYF.

This clonotype was counted many times. The chain carries TRBV12-3 or TRBV12-4 and TRBJ1-6; D not resolved. There are 11 residues in the CDR3. Trimming removed 6 bases from V and 7 bases from J, with 4 bases in between. In nucleotides, the CDR3 is TGTGCCAGCAGCGCCAATTCACCCCTCCACTTT. Protein product: CASSANSPLHF.

This clonotype has a handful of counts. The chain uses TRBV9 and TRBJ2-3; 7 bases are shared with TRBD2. Germline V CDR1 and CDR2: SGDLS, YYNGEE. The CDR3 is 16 residues long. Trimming cost V 4 bases and J 0 bases; bases outside gene matches: 8. CDR3 sequence: CASSSRLASSTDTQYF. CDR3 nucleotide sequence: TGTGCCAGCAGCTCAAGACTAGCATCGAGCACAGATACGCAGTATTTT.

This clonotype was seen repeatedly, ten times or more. For the CDR3, the DNA is TGCAGTGCTAGAGTCCCAGGAGATACGCAGTATTTT. Protein: CSARVPGDTQYF. The chain joins TRBV20-1 to TRBJ2-3; D gene unclear. The V gene's germline CDR1 is DFQATT and CDR2 SNEGSKA (reference sequence). The CDR3 consists of 12 residues. The ends were cut back, 1 base at V and 5 bases at J, with 7 bases in the middle.

This clonotype was detected only a few times. The chain combines TRBV20-1 with TRBJ2-1; D perhaps matches TRBD2 (6 bases). V lost 5 bases and J 0 bases, leaving 17 bases between the germline ends. Germline CDR1 is DFQATT and CDR2 is SNEGSKA (reference sequence). The CDR3 spans 16 residues. CDR3 coding DNA: TGCAGTGCTCCTATCCCTAGCGCAGGCTCCTACAATGAGCAGTTCTTC. Amino acids: CSAPIPSAGSYNEQFF.

The sample holds many counts of this clonotype. The chain is built from TRBV20-1 and TRBJ1-1, with 8 bases fitting TRBD1. This CDR3 has 14 amino acids. V shed 6 bases, J shed 4 bases, and the junction held 10 bases outside the gene matches. The germline V gene encodes CDR1 DFQATT and CDR2 SNEGSKA (reference sequence). This CDR3 is CSATGGFGVTEAFF. The CDR3 nucleotides are TGCAGTGCCACAGGGGGGTTTGGGGTCACTGAAGCTTTCTTT.

This clonotype showed up many times. This chain uses TRBV7-3 with TRBJ2-3; D may match TRBD1 or TRBD2 (6 bases each). V lost 11 bases to trimming and J lost 1 base, with 19 bases between them. The CDR3 contains 15 residues. The germline V gene has CDR1 SGHTA and CDR2 FQGTGA. The CDR3 DNA reads as TGTGCCCTCATCGGGGGCAGGGACGGCACAGATACGCAGTATTTT. It codes for CALIGGRDGTDTQYF.

This clonotype turned up a few times. The chain employs TRBV30 and TRBJ1-1, with a tentative D call TRBD1 (5 bases). CDR1 GTSNPN and CDR2 SVGIG come from the germline V gene (reference sequence). There are 12 residues in the CDR3. V lost 7 bases and J 1 base, leaving 10 bases between the germline ends. The DNA of the CDR3 is TGTGCCTACGAGACAGAGAACACTGAAGCTTTCTTT. Its protein is CAYETENTEAFF.

The chain links TRBV2 to TRBJ2-1; 10 bases map to TRBD1. CDR1 is SNHLY and CDR2 is FYNNEI in the germline V gene. This CDR3 comprises 13 residues. Trimming at V came to 7 bases and at J to 7 bases, leaving 4 bases not matched to a gene. CDR3 amino acids: CASIEDRGNEQFF. The CDR3 bases are TGTGCCAGCATCGAGGACAGGGGGAATGAGCAGTTCTTC.

This clonotype was observed many times. CDR3 region: CASSLLLAGGGDTQYF. For the CDR3, the DNA is TGTGCCAGCAGCCTCCTGCTAGCGGGAGGAGGAGATACGCAGTATTTT. The chain joins TRBV14 to TRBJ2-3; 11 bases map to TRBD2. This CDR3 contains 16 residues. CDR1 and CDR2 (germline): SGHDN, FVKESK. V shed 4 bases and J 5 bases; nucleotides not matched to a gene: 8.

This clonotype was counted many times. V and J are TRBV7-2 and TRBJ2-1; 7 nucleotides line up with TRBD1. Germline assignment: CDR1 SGHTA and CDR2 FQGNSA. After removal of 1 base from V and 5 bases from J, the junction contained 8 bases not matched to a gene. This CDR3 is 16 amino acids long. The CDR3 sequence: CASSLVRQGRDNEQFF. CDR3 coding DNA: TGTGCCAGCAGCTTAGTAAGACAGGGCCGAGACAATGAGCAGTTCTTC. Variable domain in full (rest from reference TRBV7-2 and TRBJ2-1): GAGVSQSPSNKVTEKGKDVELRCDPISGHTALYWYRQSLGQGLEFLIYFQGNSAPDKSGLPSDRFSAERTGGSVSTLTIQRTQQEDSAVYLCASSLVRQGRDNEQFFGPGTRLTVL.

Ten or more counts support this clonotype. A read error may account for a junction end that differs from germline. The chain links TRBV10-2 to TRBJ2-1; D call uncertain. Germline values: CDR1 WSHSY, CDR2 SAAADI. CDR3 length: 11 residues. CDR3 amino acids: CASSQGNEQFF. DNA for the CDR3: TGTGCCAGCAGCCAAGGCAATGAGCAGTTCTTC.

V and J are TRBV2 and TRBJ2-3; D gene uncertain. Trimming cost V 2 bases and J 3 bases, with 9 bases left between them. CDR3 length: 14 amino acids. Germline assignment: CDR1 SNHLY and CDR2 FYNNEI. CDR3 sequence (DNA): TGTGCCAGCAGTGAACGTGCCTGGACAGATACGCAGTATTTT. Translated: CASSERAWTDTQYF.

This clonotype was seen at least ten times. The chain is built from TRBV28 and TRBJ2-4; D perhaps matches TRBD1 (6 bases). V lost 4 bases to trimming and J lost 1 base, with 17 bases between them. Germline CDR1 MDHEN, CDR2 SYDVKM. CDR3 length equals 17 residues. In DNA form, the CDR3 reads TGTGCCAGCAGTTCCCTCGCAGGACAGACGGCCAAAAACATTCAGTACTTC. Translation gives CASSSLAGQTAKNIQYF.

At least ten counts were recorded for this clonotype. V usage is TRBV28 and J usage is TRBJ2-1; the D gene could be TRBD1 or TRBD2 (6 bases each). CDR3 size: 13 residues. Trimming left V 4 bases short and J 15 bases short, with 19 bases between. The germline gives CDR1 MDHEN, CDR2 SYDVKM. As DNA, the CDR3 is TGTGCCAGCAGTTCTACCGCTTTGGGGGGCCCGTTCTTC. Translating gives CASSSTALGGPFF.

Ten or more counts support this clonotype. The rearrangement joins TRBV11-2 to TRBJ2-1, with D tentatively TRBD1 or TRBD2 (6 bases each). The V end was cut by 4 bases, the J end by 3 bases, with 13 bases between. Germline lookup yields CDR1 SGHAT and CDR2 FQNNGV. The CDR3 sequence is 15 residues long. CDR3 coding DNA: TGTGCCAGCAGCTCTCGAGGGGGACTCTACAATGAGCAGTTCTTC. Translation: CASSSRGGLYNEQFF.

This clonotype has more than one count but fewer than ten. The chain couples TRBV7-2 to TRBJ2-1; D remains ambiguous. This CDR3 is built from 11 residues. The germline CDR1 and CDR2 sequences are SGHTA and FQGNSA. V was clipped by 0 bases and J by 10 bases, with 4 bases between them. CDR3 sequence: CASSLAFEQFF. CDR3 in DNA: TGTGCCAGCAGCTTAGCGTTCGAGCAGTTCTTC.

Ten or more counts support this clonotype. The chain uses TRBV11-2 and TRBJ2-7; perhaps TRBD2 as D (5 bases). V dropped 5 bases and J dropped 2 bases, with 13 bases sitting between them. Germline CDR1 is SGHAT and CDR2 is FQNNGV. The CDR3 has 14 amino acids. The CDR3 DNA follows: TGTGCCAGCAGCATGGAGCGGCCCACCTACGAGCAGTACTTC. Translated, it gives CASSMERPTYEQYF.

This clonotype was seen a few times. The chain is built from TRBV5-6 and TRBJ1-1; TRBD1 matches at 7 bases. This CDR3 spans 13 amino acids. Per germline, CDR1 SGHDT and CDR2 YYEEEE. Trimming took 4 bases from V and 9 from J; bases not matched to a gene: 9. CDR3 coding DNA: TGTGCCAGCAGCCCACGGACAGGAACAAAAGCTTTCTTT. Translating it yields CASSPRTGTKAFF.

Many counts were recorded for this clonotype. V usage is TRBV2 and J usage is TRBJ1-5; 7 bases align to TRBD1. The CDR3 runs 16 residues. Germline V gene sequence: CDR1 SNHLY, CDR2 FYNNEI. V was pared by 0 bases and J by 5 bases, with 7 bases of the junction left unmatched. CDR3 in amino acids: CASSEAQQGFYQPQHF. CDR3 in DNA: TGTGCCAGCAGTGAAGCCCAACAGGGGTTCTATCAGCCCCAGCATTTT.

This clonotype was counted between two and nine times. The V gene is TRBV7-9, the J gene TRBJ2-1; D is uncertain. This CDR3 is built from 13 residues. Germline loops: CDR1 SEHNR, CDR2 FQNEAQ (reference sequence). V gave up 2 bases and J gave up 5 bases, with 7 bases separating them. This CDR3 is CASSLYWDNEQFF. Written as DNA, the CDR3 is TGTGCCAGCAGCTTATATTGGGACAATGAGCAGTTCTTC.

This clonotype was seen repeatedly, ten times or more. The V and J genes are TRBV29-1 and TRBJ2-1; D is unresolved. Germline V gives CDR1 SQVTM, CDR2 ANQGSEA. This CDR3 region has 14 residues. Trimming took off 2 bases at V and 2 bases at J, with 10 bases between the two ends. CDR3 sequence reads: CSVETSDTYNEQFF. CDR3 sequence (DNA): TGCAGCGTTGAAACGAGCGACACCTACAATGAGCAGTTCTTC.

This clonotype was observed many times. The V call is TRBV6-1, the J call TRBJ1-2, with D maybe TRBD1 (6 bases). Germline CDR1 and CDR2: MNHNS and SASEGT. V was shortened by 5 bases and J by 3 bases, with 10 bases between the two germline ends. This CDR3 comprises 13 residues. This CDR3 is CASSSYRDYGYTF. The DNA of the CDR3 is TGTGCCAGCAGTTCCTACAGGGACTATGGCTACACCTTC.